This T cell receptor beta chain is from a study of identical twins. TCRdb re-analysed the 5' RACE reads in MiXCR, keeping a single row per CDR3 protein. The table has hundreds of thousands of distinct CDR3 sequences, about 20% seen once. General observations from the study: Part of the zero-insertion signal could reflect confounding by invariant MAIT and iNKT cells. Twins' excess sharing was less marked for out-of-frame beta sequences.

CDR3 length equals 14 residues. The V gene end was trimmed by 6 bases and the J gene end by 7 bases; junction bases not matched to a gene: 8. To note about this clonotype: Its antigen is not known.

These data also formed part of another study, on T cells expressing NK-cell markers.

The chain joins TRBV12-3 or TRBV12-4 to TRBJ1-5, with 8 positions matching TRBD1. The sample taken for sequencing was PBMCs. This sequence was found in a woman aged 18-35 years in good health. CDR3 amino acids: CASSATGVWQPQHF. CDR3 in DNA: TGTGCCAGCAGCGCGACAGGGGTTTGGCAGCCCCAGCATTTT.